This T cell receptor beta chain was profiled in a study of blood T cell repertoires in COVID-19. Using immunoSEQ multiplex PCR, the repertoire was profiled, and TCRdb retains in-frame clones only, with some absent. Seen here are a few hundred thousand clones, 80% to 90% observed once, and the top ten hold about a sixth. Specimen: peripheral blood. The clonotype was recovered from a woman older than 75 with active or convalescent COVID-19.

CDR3 amino acids: CASSSGVGGLDTDTQYF. In DNA form, the CDR3 reads TGTGCCAGCAGCTCGGGAGTTGGGGGACTAGACACAGATACGCAGTATTTT. The chain employs TRBV7-2 and TRBJ2-3; 8 bases line up with TRBD2. There are 17 residues in the CDR3. From germline, CDR1 is SGHTA and CDR2 FQGNSA. Trimming removed 4 bases from V and 2 bases from J; junction bases left unmatched: 11.